A selection of T cell receptor beta chains follows, all from one sample in a study of shared clonotypes between healthy human individuals. Data came from immunoSEQ multiplex PCR; TCRdb stores just in-frame clones and leaves some out. Among around 2,000,000 clones listed, around 96% were seen once. Sequences were obtained from naive CD8+ T cells sorted from blood. These receptors were obtained from a man younger than 35 in good health. The conserved cysteine and the conserved F or W are not part of the CDR3 here.

cdr3_length v_call cdr3_aa
13 TRBV5-6 ASSLGQESPYEQY
14 TRBV7-9 ASSPWGQGKNTEAF
13 TRBV7-2 ASSSFDSDSYEQY
13 TRBV11-3 ASSLDRGYNSPLH
10 TRBV2 ASRGDRSEQY
14 TRBV6-5 ASSYGPGSPLDTQY
15 TRBV7-9 ASSSASSSGSAGELF
13 TRBV5-5 ASTLEGNPAGEQY
13 TRBV5-1 ASSLEGGPNQPQH
14 TRBV5-4 ASSSLAGGFYYEQY
12 TRBV5-6 ASSLGGSTDTQY
13 TRBV9 ASSVEAHSGNTIY
11 TRBV30 AWNRANSYEQY
10 TRBV5-1 ASSLREDEQF
12 TRBV27 ASSSTSLGYEQY
13 TRBV9 ASTESGTDGNTIY
9 TRBV13 ASSLVHEQY
13 TRBV27 ASSPFSIPGLEQY
11 TRBV28 ASSLWQGTEAF
14 TRBV5-1 ASSLVSSGGSYEQY
12 TRBV2 ASRRSSGDETQY
13 TRBV13 ASSLVGTVNYGYT
12 TRBV29-1 SLKGGTRGDEQY
11 TRBV5-8 ASSLETRSPLH
14 TRBV7-9 ASSQTRLQVEEKLF
13 TRBV9 ASSVSDMNTGELF
13 TRBV10-3 AIRRVAGGLDEQF
14 TRBV27 ASSFFTGDTTDTQY
11 TRBV7-9 ASRPDSAYEQY
12 TRBV7-6 ASSLAVVPETQY
14 TRBV5-1 ASSSGTGGIRETQY
10 TRBV5-4 ASSLDGGTQY
13 TRBV4-1 ASSQDRGSSYEQY
13 TRBV7-9 ASSLGGTGGETQY
14 TRBV28 ASSLRGGSSNQPQH
13 TRBV9 ASSAGAVPAYEQY
12 TRBV4-1 ASSQTSGPNEQY
11 TRBV10-1 ASSERRTGELF
12 TRBV10-3 AISLAGGWDTQY
11 TRBV2 ASKGTELYEQY
15 TRBV13 ASSLGIIEGLLREAF
14 TRBV5-5 ASSLEDRGIESPLH
15 TRBV28 ASSWKDRGWANEKLF
11 TRBV9 ASSVDGYNEQF